Presented here are 29 T cell receptor beta chains from one specimen sequenced in a study of Graves' ophthalmopathy and Graves' hyperthyroidism. Using RNA transcripts, the TCR beta CDR3 regions were amplified. First-round RT-PCR used HTBI primers; second-round multiplex PCR followed. Using its own MiXCR run on the multiplex PCR reads, TCRdb lists one record per CDR3 protein. The table lists 580,000 or so distinct CDR3 sequences, approximately 37% of them singletons. The sequencing sample was made of peripheral blood or thyroid tissue (not recorded which). The receptors were gathered from an adult man with Graves' hyperthyroidism.

This clonotype was recorded many times. V and J are TRBV7-9 and TRBJ1-1; D uncertain. Germline CDR1 reads SEHNR; CDR2 reads FQNEAQ (reference sequence). This CDR3 is 15 amino acids long. Trimming removed 1 base at V and 0 bases at J, with 9 bases between. CDR3 coding DNA: TGTGCCAGCAGCTTAGATCCGCTGATGAACACTGAAGCTTTCTTT. Residues: CASSLDPLMNTEAFF.

With respect to this clonotype: At one end, the junction sequence differs from germline, possibly due to a read error. This chain links TRBV20-1 with TRBJ1-3; D is uncertain. Germline V CDR1 and CDR2: DFQATT, SNEGSKA (reference sequence). This CDR3 has 14 residues. The CDR3 DNA follows: TGCAGTGCTAGGAGGCCGAGCTCTGGAAGCACCATATATTTT. Translation gives CSARRPSSGSTIYF.

The table lists this clonotype with many counts. The rearrangement links TRBV7-6 to TRBJ2-2; D gene ambiguous. This CDR3 contains 14 residues. Germline-derived CDR1 and CDR2 are SGHVS and FNYEAQ. Trimming cost V 5 bases and J 3 bases, with 10 bases left between them. Here the CDR3 DNA reads TGTGCCAGCAGCCCCCGCACGGACACCGGGGAGCTGTTTTTT. Translation gives CASSPRTDTGELFF.

The chain uses TRBV10-2 and TRBJ2-7; the D is unclear. The CDR3 extends over 13 amino acids. The V and J ends lost 10 bases and 2 bases respectively, with 15 bases between them. From germline, CDR1 is WSHSY and CDR2 SAAADI. In nucleotides, the CDR3 is TGCGCCATCGTTAGTGGCCGAACCTACGAGCAGTACTTC. Translation gives CAIVSGRTYEQYF.

This clonotype was seen only a few times. CDR3 in DNA: TGTGCCTGGAGGGACGGCTACGAGCAGTACTTC. Residues: CAWRDGYEQYF. The J gene is TRBJ2-7, the V gene TRBV30; no reliable D call. The length of the CDR3 is 11 residues. Germline CDR1 is GTSNPN and CDR2 is SVGIG (reference sequence). The V end lost 3 bases, the J end lost 3 bases, and 6 bases lay between the germline ends.

The chain has TRBV10-3 and TRBJ1-6; D gene ambiguous. Germline V gene data show CDR1 as ENHRY and CDR2 as SYGVKD. V was trimmed by 2 bases and J by 0 bases, leaving 5 bases between them. The CDR3 extends over 15 amino acids. The CDR3 spells CAISEGSSYNSPLHF. CDR3 DNA sequence: TGTGCCATCAGTGAGGGGAGCTCCTATAATTCACCCCTCCACTTT.

This clonotype was found a few times. The J gene is TRBJ2-5, the V gene TRBV2; TRBD2 aligns across 7 bases. V dropped 11 bases and J dropped 1; count of bases not matched to a gene: 13. Per the germline V gene, CDR1 is SNHLY and CDR2 is FYNNEI. The CDR3 covers 15 residues. The CDR3 spells CAVRMRGRSQETQYF. In nucleotides, the CDR3 is TGTGCCGTACGGATGCGGGGGAGGTCCCAAGAGACCCAGTACTTC.

Ten or more counts support this clonotype. J is TRBJ2-6 and V is TRBV20-1; 12 bases are shared with TRBD2. With V trimmed by 0 bases and J by 0 bases, 6 bases remained unmatched. Germline values: CDR1 DFQATT, CDR2 SNEGSKA (reference sequence). CDR3 length: 19 residues. The CDR3 loop is CSARDWSSGGASGANVLTF. CDR3 bases: TGCAGTGCTAGAGATTGGTCTAGCGGGGGGGCCTCTGGGGCCAACGTCCTGACTTTC.

About this clonotype: A much more abundant neighbour one base away suggests this may be a read error. The V gene is TRBV5-1, the J gene TRBJ2-7; 9 nucleotides match TRBD1. Germline values: CDR1 SGHRS, CDR2 YFSETQ. The CDR3 consists of 14 residues. The CDR3 bases are TGCACCAGCACACCGGTCGGGACAGGGTACGAGCAGTACTTC. This gives the protein CTSTPVGTGYEQYF.

This clonotype was found many times. The V and J genes are TRBV20-1 and TRBJ1-5; 7 positions match TRBD1. Germline V gives CDR1 DFQATT, CDR2 SNEGSKA (reference sequence). This CDR3 has 15 residues. Unmatched junction bases numbered 10, after V lost 6 bases and J lost 2 bases. The CDR3 here is CSAQTGEAGNQPQHF. CDR3 DNA: TGCAGTGCCCAAACAGGGGAAGCGGGCAATCAGCCCCAGCATTTT.

The rearrangement joins TRBV2 to TRBJ2-7, with 8 bases identical to TRBD2. The CDR3 runs 14 residues. In germline, CDR1 is SNHLY, CDR2 FYNNEI. The V gene end was trimmed by 5 bases and the J gene end by 2 bases; junction bases not matched to a gene: 5. The DNA of the CDR3 is TGTGCCAGCAGTTACCGGGGGGGCCCCTACGAGCAGTACTTC. This sequence encodes CASSYRGGPYEQYF.

This clonotype was counted ten times or more. This chain joins TRBV19 and TRBJ1-6; the match to TRBD1 covers 12 bases. The J segment lost 10 bases and the V segment lost 6 bases, leaving 7 bases of the junction unmatched. Germline V gene sequence: CDR1 LNHDA, CDR2 SQIVND (reference sequence). The CDR3 has 15 amino acids. The chain's CDR3 is CASSGGQGARSPLHF. The DNA of the CDR3 is TGTGCCAGTAGCGGGGGACAGGGGGCGAGATCACCCCTCCACTTT.

This clonotype was seen repeatedly, ten times or more. The rearrangement links TRBV12-3 or TRBV12-4 to TRBJ1-2; D is possibly TRBD1 (5 bases). With 0 bases removed from V and 4 bases from J, the gap between germline ends came to 12 bases. The CDR3 spans 15 residues. The CDR3: CASSLARGIGYGYTF. CDR3 nucleotide sequence: TGTGCCAGCAGTTTAGCTCGGGGGATCGGCTATGGCTACACCTTC.

Note on this clonotype: The CDR3 carries no conserved terminal phenylalanine or tryptophan, so it likely arises from a read error. The chain combines TRBV5-1 with TRBJ2-2; 7 bases agree with TRBD2. In germline, CDR1 is SGHRS, CDR2 YFSETQ. The V gene end was trimmed by 0 bases and the J gene end by 6 bases; junction bases not matched to a gene: 2. This CDR3 has 14 residues. The CDR3 reads CASSLGTSAGELFL. DNA for the CDR3: TGCGCCAGCAGCTTGGGGACTAGTGCCGGGGAGCTGTTTCTT.

This clonotype showed up just a few times. The chain couples TRBV5-8 to TRBJ2-7; D might be TRBD2 (6 bases). Germline V gene data show CDR1 as SGHTS and CDR2 as YDEGEE. Between the trimmed V and J ends, which lost 2 bases and 0 bases, there was a span of 9 bases. The CDR3 sequence is 14 residues long. The chain's CDR3 is CASSLSGDSYEQYF. The CDR3 DNA sequence: TGTGCCAGCAGCTTATCGGGAGACTCCTACGAGCAGTACTTC.

This clonotype was seen a single time. The CDR3 spells CSAYLLTF. The CDR3 coding sequence is TGCAGTGCTTATCTCCTGACTTTC. The V gene is TRBV20-1, the J gene TRBJ2-6; D ambiguous. The V and J ends lost 5 bases and 14 bases respectively, with 4 bases between them. Per the germline V gene, CDR1 is DFQATT and CDR2 is SNEGSKA (reference sequence). This CDR3 is built from 8 residues.

Many counts were recorded for this clonotype. The chain has TRBV19 and TRBJ1-1, with D uncertain. CDR3 length: 13 amino acids. The germline V gene encodes CDR1 LNHDA and CDR2 SQIVND (reference sequence). Between the trimmed V and J ends, which lost 2 bases and 1 base, there was a span of 5 bases. As DNA, the CDR3 is TGTGCCAGTAGTATATTCCCGAACACTGAAGCTTTCTTT. Encoded protein: CASSIFPNTEAFF.

This clonotype was recorded at least ten times. This rearrangement joins TRBV19 to TRBJ1-1; D uncertain. The CDR3 length is 12 residues. V dropped 8 bases and J dropped 0 bases, with 7 bases sitting between them. Germline values: CDR1 LNHDA, CDR2 SQIVND (reference sequence). CDR3: CASLGMNTEAFF. The DNA for the CDR3 is TGTGCCAGTCTCGGGATGAACACTGAAGCTTTCTTT.

This clonotype has at least ten counts. The chain has TRBV5-1 and TRBJ2-7; D not certain. Per germline, CDR1 SGHRS and CDR2 YFSETQ. Trimming removed 0 bases from V and 1 base from J, with 8 bases in between. This CDR3 is 14 amino acids long. The CDR3 is CASSLVLGSYEQYF. The DNA for the CDR3 is TGCGCCAGCAGCTTGGTTCTAGGTTCCTACGAGCAGTACTTC.

CDR3 sequence: CASRGLNSYNEQFF. As DNA, the CDR3 is TGTGCCAGCCGGGGGCTAAACTCCTACAATGAGCAGTTCTTC. The chain is built from TRBV2 and TRBJ2-5; TRBD1 or TRBD2 may be the D gene (6 bases each). The tail of the sequence fits TRBJ2-1 better, so the J call may be wrong. The germline gives CDR1 SNHLY, CDR2 FYNNEI. CDR3 size: 14 residues.

The rearrangement uses TRBV7-9 and TRBJ2-7; possible D gene TRBD1, 6 bases. The CDR3 contains 18 residues. CDR1 SEHNR and CDR2 FQNEAQ come from the germline V gene (reference sequence). V was clipped by 4 bases and J by 1 base, with 23 bases between them. CDR3 loop: CASSSDLGQYKKSYEQYF. CDR3 in DNA: TGTGCCAGCAGCTCGGACCTCGGACAGTACAAAAAATCCTACGAGCAGTACTTC.

This clonotype was detected ten times or more. The genes are TRBV19 and TRBJ1-1; D not resolved. Between the trimmed V and J ends, which lost 10 bases and 0 bases, there was a span of 15 bases. This CDR3 region has 14 residues. CDR1 is LNHDA, CDR2 SQIVND, per germline (reference sequence). This CDR3 is CATSSGLMNTEAFF. The CDR3 DNA follows: TGTGCCACCAGTTCCGGACTCATGAACACTGAAGCTTTCTTT.

This clonotype was counted ten times or more. The V gene is TRBV7-2, the J gene TRBJ1-1; D remains unclear. Between the trimmed V and J ends, which lost 3 bases and 1 base, there was a span of 9 bases. The germline V gene has CDR1 SGHTA and CDR2 FQGNSA. The CDR3 is 14 residues long. CDR3 amino acids: CASSLNWANTEAFF. The CDR3 DNA follows: TGTGCCAGCAGCTTGAATTGGGCGAACACTGAAGCTTTCTTT.

This chain links TRBV20-1 with TRBJ1-2; 12 bases agree with TRBD1. Germline assignment: CDR1 DFQATT and CDR2 SNEGSKA (reference sequence). There are 16 residues in the CDR3. J gave up 8 bases and V 0 bases, and 10 bases lay outside the gene matches. CDR3 in DNA: TGCAGTGCTAGAGATGGGACAGGGGGCTCTCTATACGGCTACACCTTC. Protein: CSARDGTGGSLYGYTF.

To note about this clonotype: At one end, the junction sequence differs from germline, possibly due to a read error. V gene TRBV7-9 combines with J gene TRBJ1-4; 7 nucleotides align to TRBD1. Germline-derived CDR1 and CDR2 are SEHNR and FQNEAQ (reference sequence). This CDR3 is 17 amino acids long. This CDR3 is CASQPTLATTGTSQKVF. CDR3 DNA: TGTGCCAGCCAGCCTACACTCGCCACGACAGGGACGTCCCAAAAGGTTTTT.

This clonotype has at least ten counts. This chain links TRBV20-1 with TRBJ1-6; TRBD1 aligns across 7 bases. The CDR3 contains 16 residues. After removal of 3 bases from V and 5 bases from J, the junction contained 10 bases not matched to a gene. From germline, CDR1 is DFQATT and CDR2 SNEGSKA (reference sequence). CDR3 residues: CSARETGSGNNSPLHF. DNA of the CDR3: TGCAGTGCTAGGGAGACAGGGAGTGGAAATAATTCACCCCTCCACTTT.

This chain joins TRBV2 and TRBJ1-5; tentative D call: TRBD1 (5 bases). Germline V gives CDR1 SNHLY, CDR2 FYNNEI. V lost 4 bases to trimming and J lost 11 bases, with 18 bases between them. The CDR3 length is 14 residues. CDR3 DNA sequence: TGTGCCAGCAGTGGGACTAGCGGGCGGGGGACCCAGCATTTT. Its translation is CASSGTSGRGTQHF.

The chain couples TRBV7-9 to TRBJ2-7; D may be TRBD1 or TRBD2 (6 bases each). Trimming pared 0 bases from V and 3 bases from J, leaving 15 bases between. CDR1 and CDR2 (germline): SEHNR, FQNEAQ (reference sequence). The CDR3 covers 16 residues. The CDR3 bases are TGTGCCAGCAGCTTAGCAAGGAGTAGGGGGGACTACGAGCAGTACTTC. This gives the protein CASSLARSRGDYEQYF.

This clonotype was observed at least ten times. The rearrangement joins TRBV10-3 to TRBJ1-5; the D gene is possibly TRBD1 (6 bases). CDR3 length: 14 residues. Trimming removed 10 bases from V and 3 bases from J, with 16 bases in between. Germline V CDR1 and CDR2: ENHRY, SYGVKD. The CDR3: CASKQGRDNQPQHF. CDR3 sequence (DNA): TGTGCCAGTAAACAGGGACGGGACAATCAGCCCCAGCATTTT.